What follows is one T cell receptor (beta chain) and its context. Germline V gene lookup returns CDR1 MDHEN and CDR2 SYDVKM. The J segment lost 13 bases and the V segment lost 5 bases, leaving 11 bases of the junction unmatched. The CDR3 runs to 12 residues. These data come from a study of blood T cell repertoires in COVID-19. About the study: COVID-19 samples from acute and convalescent phases originated in the United States, Italy and Spain.

The assay was immunoSEQ multiplex PCR, and TCRdb's table has in-frame clones only and misses some. Here the sample spans 80,000 to 95,000 clones, around 84% being singletons. The source of this sequence is an elderly woman in a cohort sampled during active or convalescent COVID-19. The specimen sequenced was peripheral blood. The gene calls are TRBV28 and TRBJ2-7, with 7 nucleotides matching TRBD2. The CDR3 loop reads CASSPLAGAVYV. The CDR3 coding sequence is TGTGCCAGCAGTCCCCTGGCGGGAGCCGTATACGTC.